Each of the 22 T cell receptor beta chains below was sequenced from the same sample in a study of blood T cell repertoires in COVID-19 (dated by TCRdb to about 2020). Library preparation was by the immunoSEQ multiplex PCR assay. TCRdb's version of the immuneACCESS table is confined to in-frame rearrangements and falls short of the full clone set. An unresolved V gene accounts for under half of the shortfall where checked; the remainder is of unknown origin. This sample has 150,000 to 200,000 clones in its table, and around 74% of those were observed once. The ten largest account for approximately 3% of the sample. Sequenced input: peripheral blood. The receptors were sampled from a woman older than 75 with acute or convalescent COVID-19.

The table lists this clone with a few counts. The chain has TRBV10-3 and TRBJ2-1, with D tentatively TRBD2 (6 bases). The CDR3 has 18 amino acids. The germline V gene has CDR1 ENHRY and CDR2 SYGVKD. Trimming pared 4 bases from V and 2 bases from J, leaving 21 bases between. Here the CDR3 reads CAISVGGGNTGTYNEQFF. CDR3 bases: TGTGCCATCAGTGTGGGGGGTGGGAATACAGGAACCTACAATGAGCAGTTCTTC.

The chain recombines TRBV19 with TRBJ1-6, with 8 positions matching TRBD1. This CDR3 comprises 16 residues. Germline-derived CDR1 and CDR2 are LNHDA and SQIVND (reference sequence). With V trimmed by 2 bases and J by 7 bases, 7 bases remained unmatched. The CDR3, as DNA: TGTGCCAGTAGTATAAACGACAGGGGCGTGAATTCACCCCTCCACTTT. Protein sequence: CASSINDRGVNSPLHF.

This clone was observed a single time. CDR3 sequence: CASSVAGQEGTEAFF. The CDR3 region has the DNA TGTGCCAGCAGCGTAGCTGGACAGGAGGGGACTGAAGCTTTCTTT. The chain is built from TRBV9 and TRBJ1-1; 7 bases agree with TRBD1. The ends lost 0 bases at V and 5 bases at J; junction bases unmatched: 7. CDR3 length: 15 amino acids. The V gene's germline CDR1 is SGDLS and CDR2 YYNGEE.

This sequence joins TRBV27 and TRBJ2-7; 8 nucleotides match TRBD1. CDR3 size: 14 residues. Losses at the gene ends were 4 bases for V and 6 bases for J; bases not matched to a gene: 8. In germline, CDR1 is MNHEY, CDR2 SMNVEV (reference sequence). The CDR3 DNA sequence: TGTGCCAGCAGTTCCCCCGCAGGGGGCATCGAGCAGTACTTC. Translated, it gives CASSSPAGGIEQYF.

This chain links TRBV18 with TRBJ1-2; 10 bases are a match to TRBD1. Germline V lookup: CDR1 KGHSH, CDR2 LQKENI. J gave up 4 bases and V 5 bases, and 4 bases lay outside the gene matches. The CDR3 sequence is 14 residues long. The CDR3 here is CASSLDRGGYGYTF. The CDR3 DNA follows: TGTGCCAGCTCATTGGACAGGGGGGGCTATGGCTACACCTTC.

The rearrangement links TRBV9 to TRBJ2-1; 10 nucleotides match TRBD2. Germline assignment: CDR1 SGDLS and CDR2 YYNGEE. The ends lost 3 bases at V and 3 bases at J; junction bases unmatched: 6. The CDR3 covers 16 residues. The CDR3, as DNA: TGTGCCAGCAGCGCCTACGGGACTAGCGTCTACAATGAGCAGTTCTTC. Translating it yields CASSAYGTSVYNEQFF.

This sequence joins TRBV3-1 (or the pseudogene TRBV3-2) and TRBJ1-2, with 12 positions matching TRBD1. V shed 3 bases, J shed 3 bases, and the junction held 8 bases outside the gene matches. Germline CDR1 LGHDT, CDR2 YNNKEL (reference sequence). The CDR3 spans 17 residues. This CDR3 is CASSQSRDRGQDYGYTF. CDR3 coding DNA: TGTGCCAGCAGCCAGAGCAGGGACAGGGGGCAGGACTATGGCTACACCTTC.

The genes are TRBV28 and TRBJ1-5; 11 bases map to TRBD1. V shed 6 bases, J shed 2 bases, and the junction held 6 bases outside the gene matches. From germline, CDR1 is MDHEN and CDR2 SYDVKM. The CDR3 covers 16 residues. The CDR3 reads CASRDRGLRGNQPQHF. In DNA, the CDR3 is TGTGCCAGCAGGGACAGGGGGCTGAGGGGCAATCAGCCCCAGCATTTT.

This clone was picked up a small number of times. This chain joins TRBV9 and TRBJ1-2, with 8 nucleotides matching TRBD1. Germline V gene sequence: CDR1 SGDLS, CDR2 YYNGEE. The J segment lost 3 bases and the V segment lost 4 bases, leaving 2 bases of the junction unmatched. The CDR3 spans 13 residues. The CDR3 bases are TGTGCCAGCAGCCTGGACAGGGACTATGGCTACACCTTC. Its protein is CASSLDRDYGYTF.

J is TRBJ1-5 and V is TRBV6-6; 7 bases line up with TRBD1. Germline loops: CDR1 MNHNY, CDR2 SVGAGI (reference sequence). V gave up 5 bases and J gave up 5 bases; unmatched junction bases: 6. The CDR3 spans 14 residues. The CDR3 nucleotides read TGTGCCAGCAGTCGACAGGGTCAGGATCAGCCCCAGCATTTT. This codes for CASSRQGQDQPQHF.

The chain links TRBV10-3 to TRBJ2-1, with D possibly TRBD2 on 6 matching bases. The V and J ends lost 11 bases and 0 bases respectively, with 17 bases between them. This CDR3 is built from 15 residues. Germline CDR1 is ENHRY and CDR2 is SYGVKD. CDR3 amino acids: CAASGSSDSYNEQFF. CDR3 DNA sequence: TGTGCCGCCTCCGGGAGTAGCGACTCCTACAATGAGCAGTTCTTC.

V is TRBV10-3 and J is TRBJ1-4; 8 bases are shared with TRBD1. The CDR3 spans 15 residues. V shed 6 bases and J 5 bases; nucleotides not matched to a gene: 8. Germline values: CDR1 ENHRY, CDR2 SYGVKD. CDR3 loop: CAIRAEGQENEKLFF. CDR3 bases: TGTGCCATCAGGGCCGAGGGACAGGAGAATGAAAAACTGTTTTTT.

The J gene is TRBJ2-1, the V gene TRBV2; tentative D call: TRBD2 (5 bases). Trimming took off 3 bases at V and 0 bases at J, with 9 bases between the two ends. Per the germline V gene, CDR1 is SNHLY and CDR2 is FYNNEI. CDR3 size: 15 residues. The CDR3 is CASSERASSYNEQFF. As DNA, the CDR3 is TGTGCCAGCAGTGAGAGGGCTAGCTCCTACAATGAGCAGTTCTTC.

This clone has only a few counts. The genes are TRBV9 and TRBJ2-5; 10 bases are a match to TRBD2. The CDR3 has 16 amino acids. CDR1 and CDR2 (germline): SGDLS, YYNGEE. J lost 3 bases, V lost 4 bases, and 9 bases had no gene match. CDR3 protein: CASSPRGLAPEETQYF. CDR3 DNA sequence: TGTGCCAGCAGCCCCCGGGGACTAGCGCCCGAAGAGACCCAGTACTTC.

The rearrangement links TRBV12-3 or TRBV12-4 to TRBJ1-2; 8 bases align to TRBD1. The CDR3 contains 13 residues. The ends lost 5 bases at V and 4 bases at J; junction bases unmatched: 3. As DNA, the CDR3 is TGTGCCAGCAGTAAGGGACAGGTCTATGGCTACACCTTC. It yields the protein CASSKGQVYGYTF.

The gene calls are TRBV2 and TRBJ2-1, with 9 bases identical to TRBD2. V was pared by 8 bases and J by 5 bases, with 10 bases of the junction left unmatched. CDR1 is SNHLY, CDR2 FYNNEI, per germline. The CDR3 is made up of 15 amino acids. The CDR3 reads CASRELRLADNEQFF. For the CDR3, the DNA is TGTGCCAGCCGAGAATTAAGACTAGCGGACAATGAGCAGTTCTTC.

This clone was observed a few times. J is TRBJ2-5 and V is TRBV28, with 8 bases lining up with TRBD2. J gave up 4 bases and V 2 bases, and 0 bases lay outside the gene matches. CDR3 length equals 13 residues. The V gene's germline CDR1 is MDHEN and CDR2 SYDVKM. Here the CDR3 DNA reads TGTGCCAGCAGTTTACTAGCGGGAGAGACCCAGTACTTC. It specifies CASSLLAGETQYF. Combining the CDR3 with reference TRBV28 and TRBJ2-5 gives the whole variable domain DVKVTQSSRYLVKRTGEKVFLECVQDMDHENMFWYRQDPGLGLRLIYFSYDVKMKEKGDIPEGYSVSREKKERFSLILESASTNQTSMYLCASSLLAGETQYFGPGTRLLVL.

This clone was recorded once. The V call is TRBV3-1 (or the pseudogene TRBV3-2), the J call TRBJ2-2; TRBD1 agrees at 7 bases. Germline values: CDR1 LGHDT, CDR2 YNNKEL (reference sequence). V shed 5 bases and J 6 bases; nucleotides not matched to a gene: 12. This CDR3 is built from 16 residues. The CDR3 is CASSSDRAPGAGELFF. In DNA, the CDR3 is TGTGCCAGCAGCTCAGACAGGGCCCCAGGGGCCGGGGAGCTGTTTTTT.

V and J are TRBV25-1 and TRBJ1-2; 9 bases are a match to TRBD1. The V and J ends lost 6 bases and 1 base, in that order; junction bases with no gene match: 6. The CDR3 is 15 residues long. Looked up from germline, CDR1 is MGHDK and CDR2 is SYGVNS. The CDR3 loop is CASRGGTGSNYGYTF. CDR3 nucleotides: TGTGCCAGCAGGGGGGGGACAGGGAGTAACTATGGCTACACCTTC.

This clone was counted a few times. In DNA, the CDR3 is TGTGCCTGGGAAACTAGCGGACAAGATACGCAGTATTTT. It specifies CAWETSGQDTQYF. The J gene is TRBJ2-3, the V gene TRBV30; 8 nucleotides agree with TRBD2. J was trimmed by 5 bases and V by 5 bases; bases with no gene match: 6. Germline CDR1 GTSNPN, CDR2 SVGIG (reference sequence). This CDR3 has 13 residues.

This CDR3 reads CASSNPSGRAGDTQYF. The CDR3 nucleotides read TGTGCCAGCAGTAATCCTAGCGGGAGGGCCGGAGATACGCAGTATTTT. The chain carries TRBV28 and TRBJ2-3; 12 positions agree with TRBD2. CDR3 size: 16 residues. V trimming: 5 bases; J trimming: 5 bases; junction bases outside the gene matches: 8. Germline loops: CDR1 MDHEN, CDR2 SYDVKM.

The genes are TRBV29-1 and TRBJ2-7, with D maybe TRBD2 (6 bases). Trimming removed 6 bases from V and 4 bases from J, with 16 bases in between. This CDR3 region has 13 residues. CDR1 and CDR2 from the germline V gene are SQVTM and ANQGSEA. Written as DNA, the CDR3 is TGCAGCGTAGTACCGGGGGACGGGTACGAGCAGTACTTC. It translates to CSVVPGDGYEQYF.